Listed below are T cell receptor beta chains from one sample, sequenced in a study of T cells in Graves' hyperthyroidism and ophthalmopathy. TCRdb redid the calling of the multiplex PCR reads with MiXCR, one entry per CDR3 protein. Here the sample spans approximately 400,000 distinct CDR3 sequences, approximately 12% being singletons. The sequenced material came from blood. The receptors originated from a man aged 25-45 years with Graves' hyperthyroidism that later progressed to Graves' ophthalmopathy. The CDR3 runs from the conserved cysteine through the conserved F or W. D genes are given only for firm matches. For some rows the clone size is stated as once, few or many, or as a class when expanded; others skip it.

j_call clone_size d_call v_call cdr3_aa cdr3_nt
TRBJ2-1 many NA TRBV5-1 CASSLAGAEQFF TGCGCCAGCAGCTTGGCCGGGGCTGAGCAGTTCTTC
TRBJ2-3 few NA TRBV11-3 CASGSGALWDTQYF TGTGCCAGCGGGTCGGGGGCCCTCTGGGATACGCAGTATTTT
TRBJ2-7 many TRBD2 TRBV6-5 CASSYSSGGGSYEQYF TGTGCCAGCAGTTACTCGTCGGGCGGGGGATCCTACGAGCAGTACTTC
TRBJ1-1 many TRBD1 TRBV7-2 CASSSLRTGTEAFF TGTGCCAGCAGCTCCTTACGGACAGGCACTGAAGCTTTCTTT
TRBJ1-1 many NA TRBV18 CASSPDQVRGEAFF TGTGCCAGCTCACCCGACCAGGTTAGGGGTGAAGCTTTCTTT
TRBJ1-5 few NA TRBV4-1 CASSQDEQGGQPQHF TGCGCCAGCAGCCAAGATGAGCAGGGAGGACAGCCCCAGCATTTT
TRBJ2-2 few NA TRBV19 CASSDLGPGELFF TGTGCCAGTAGTGACCTAGGTCCCGGGGAGCTGTTTTTT
TRBJ2-1 many NA TRBV6-1 CASVGRPGQANNEQFF TGTGCCAGCGTGGGGAGGCCTGGACAGGCAAACAATGAGCAGTTCTTC
TRBJ1-5 many NA TRBV12-3/TRBV12-4 CASSFRDTSNQPQHF TGTGCCAGCAGTTTCCGGGACACGAGCAATCAGCCCCAGCATTTT
TRBJ1-6 NA NA TRBV5-1 CASSPSGVSSYNSPLHF TGCGCCAGCAGCCCCTCTGGTGTCAGCTCCTATAATTCACCCCTCCACTTT
TRBJ1-6 NA NA TRBV10-2 CASSDRSVLNNSPLHF TGCGCCAGCAGTGACCGTTCGGTGCTCAATAATTCACCCCTCCACTTT
TRBJ2-2 many NA TRBV9 CASSVVGGSNTGELFF TGTGCCAGCAGCGTAGTCGGCGGATCGAACACCGGGGAGCTGTTTTTT
TRBJ2-7 NA NA TRBV6-2/TRBV6-3 CASSYQGNPYEQYF TGTGCCAGCAGTTATCAAGGGAACCCCTACGAGCAGTACTTC
TRBJ2-1 few TRBD2 TRBV12-3/TRBV12-4 CASSIRGDNEQFF TGTGCCAGCAGCATCCGGGGGGACAATGAGCAGTTCTTC
TRBJ2-5 many TRBD1 TRBV7-9 CASSPGTGPQETQYF TGTGCCAGCAGCCCAGGGACAGGGCCCCAAGAGACCCAGTACTTC
TRBJ2-4 few NA TRBV7-8 CASSSSTVSKNIQYF TGTGCCAGCAGCTCTTCGACCGTCTCCAAAAACATTCAGTACTTC
TRBJ1-5 many NA TRBV12-3/TRBV12-4 CASSGMGDQPQHF TGTGCCAGCAGTGGAATGGGTGATCAGCCCCAGCATTTT
TRBJ2-3 many NA TRBV27 CASSLDGGSTQYF TGTGCCAGCAGTCTCGATGGGGGCAGTACGCAGTATTTT
TRBJ2-5 many NA TRBV28 CASSPPLGTQYF TGTGCCAGCAGTCCCCCCTTGGGGACCCAGTACTTC
TRBJ2-1 few TRBD1 TRBV5-1 CASSFGDRGDNEQFF TGCGCCAGCAGCTTTGGGGACAGGGGGGACAATGAGCAGTTCTTC
TRBJ2-3 NA TRBD1 TRBV7-3 CTSSRDVDRGEADTQYF TGTACCAGCAGTAGGGACGTGGACAGGGGAGAGGCAGATACGCAGTATTTT
TRBJ2-2 many TRBD1 TRBV28 CASSLPLTGDTGELFF TGTGCCAGCAGTTTACCTCTCACAGGGGATACCGGGGAGCTGTTTTTT
TRBJ2-5 many TRBD1 TRBV19 CASSVRDSSQETQYF TGTGCCAGTAGTGTCCGGGACAGCTCTCAAGAGACCCAGTACTTC
TRBJ2-1 NA NA TRBV5-1 CASRAGHNEQFF TGCGCCAGCAGGGCGGGGCACAATGAGCAGTTCTTC
TRBJ1-1 few NA TRBV30 CAWSQTSGEAFF TGTGCCTGGAGCCAAACCTCTGGTGAAGCTTTCTTT
TRBJ2-2 many NA TRBV6-1 CASSEDFSNTGELFF TGTGCCAGCAGCGAAGATTTTTCGAACACCGGGGAGCTGTTTTTT
TRBJ1-5 many NA TRBV19 CASTPAPSNQPQHF TGTGCCAGTACCCCGGCTCCTTCTAATCAGCCCCAGCATTTT
TRBJ2-5 many TRBD1 TRBV20-1 CSAREGQGRRETQYF TGCAGTGCTAGAGAGGGACAGGGGCGGAGGGAGACCCAGTACTTC
TRBJ2-7 few NA TRBV18 CASSRNSGPTYEQYF TGTGCCAGCTCACGCAACTCCGGACCCACCTACGAGCAGTACTTC
TRBJ1-2 once TRBD1 TRBV5-1 CASSPQGEGYGYTF TGCGCCAGCAGCCCCCAGGGGGAAGGCTATGGCTACACCTTC
TRBJ2-7 NA NA TRBV27 CASSLLAGLASYEQYF TGTGCCAGCAGTTTATTGGCGGGACTCGCTTCCTACGAGCAGTACTTC